Listed below are T cell receptor beta chains from one sample, sequenced in a study of metastatic and nonmetastatic thyroid tumors. TCRdb reprocessed the PCR reads using MiXCR. In the table there are around 30,000 clones, around 25% of which are singletons. The sample comprised blood. These receptor sequences come from a female donor with papillary thyroid cancer or a benign thyroid nodule (not recorded which). Some clones in this sample may be carry-over from other donors' samples. Each CDR3 is given with its conserved first and last residue.

TRBJ1-1	TRBV5-6	CASSTPRGWTFF
TRBJ2-2	TRBV11-2	CASSSISGRVIGELFF
TRBJ2-7	TRBV2	CASSEEDQAAYEQYF
TRBJ2-7	TRBV3-1	CVSVKGQTGYEQYF
TRBJ2-1	TRBV18	CASSPLGQGRGEQFF
TRBJ2-6	TRBV7-8	CASSLAGGLHSGANVLTF
TRBJ1-1	TRBV20-1	CSAVDTLNTEAFF
TRBJ2-7	TRBV10-3	CAIKSTSGRYEQYF
TRBJ2-7	TRBV4-3	CASSQDWGGYEQYF
TRBJ2-5	TRBV20-1	CSAREGLAGGLGETQYF
TRBJ1-1	TRBV7-2	CASSFGQLNTEAFF
TRBJ1-6	TRBV5-6	CASSPGTAWDSPLHF
TRBJ2-2	TRBV9	CASSSSGRGTGELFF
TRBJ2-2	TRBV7-2	CASSRARRLAGDTGELFF
TRBJ2-5	TRBV20-1	CSARGTSGSRETQYF
TRBJ2-7	TRBV6-1	CASSEVGKGGQYF
TRBJ2-1	TRBV12-3/TRBV12-4	CAISPLGGNEHFF
TRBJ1-6	TRBV19	CASSSLSTTGQRSPLHF
TRBJ1-4	TRBV4-3	CASSPRVPTGGIVTNEKLFF
TRBJ2-5	TRBV2	CASTGWGETQYF
TRBJ1-2	TRBV15	CATSTQGTSYGYTF
TRBJ1-1	TRBV18	CASSQNRGEQEAFF
TRBJ2-7	TRBV2	CASNWVGSYEQYF
TRBJ2-1	TRBV14	CASSLPGNSSYNEQFF
TRBJ1-1	TRBV5-6	CASSTDRVTEAFF
TRBJ2-1	TRBV11-2	CASSLGLQPSNEQFF
TRBJ1-5	TRBV30	CAWDHNRGQPQHF
TRBJ2-7	TRBV12-3/TRBV12-4	CASRSDLRGEQYF
TRBJ1-2	TRBV15	CATSREGIQGALVGYTF
TRBJ1-2	TRBV6-1	CASSENYRGIFPIGYTF
TRBJ2-2	TRBV11-2	CASSPNQGAGELFF
TRBJ2-2	TRBV20-1	CRGGIHTGTSGSGSGELFF
TRBJ1-5	TRBV10-3	CAISEGRGNQPQHF
TRBJ1-1	TRBV30	CSWSGWVGDTEAFF
TRBJ2-5	TRBV10-1	CASSEGLAGYSQETQYF
TRBJ2-7	TRBV20-1	CSAVYRGKGYEQCF
TRBJ2-1	TRBV6-1	CASSVTTSGRAYEQFF
TRBJ2-1	TRBV30	CAWNLEASGNNEQFF
TRBJ2-7	TRBV15	CATSPGTSAYEQYF
TRBJ1-2	TRBV6-1	CAIKGSYVYTF
TRBJ1-6	TRBV7-8	CAASQRQGGNPKNSPLHF
TRBJ2-7	TRBV7-9	CANSSSGTHYEQYF
TRBJ1-2	TRBV27	CASSLFPIRGGVGYGYTF
TRBJ1-1	TRBV3-1	CASSKRGETEAFF
TRBJ2-1	TRBV14	CASRTSRYKLGGEGSYNEQFF
TRBJ2-5	TRBV15	CATSRAPQETQYF
TRBJ2-7	TRBV19	CASSPTGQGPYEQYF
TRBJ2-1	TRBV2	CASSADTPFYNEQFF
TRBJ1-2	TRBV20-1	CSARGRGFGYTF
TRBJ2-1	TRBV11-2	CASSPLAGVSNEQFF